The 30 T cell receptor beta chains below were found in one sample sequenced in a study of T cells expressing NK-cell markers. TCRdb reprocessed the 5' RACE reads; each CDR3 protein has one entry and no DNA is given. Recorded for this sample: 350,000 to 450,000 distinct CDR3 sequences. The specimen sequenced was blood T cells: a sorted CD56 or NKG2C T cell subset, CD4+ or CD8+ T cells, or bulk PBMC T cells (not recorded which). Every receptor here comes from a man aged 18 to 69 in good health.

The chain joins TRBV7-2 to TRBJ2-7; TCRdb names TRBD1, which stays unverified in the absence of DNA. The germline gives CDR1 SGHTA, CDR2 FQGNSA. CDR3 size: 16 residues. This chain's CDR3 is CASSPRTKGGGYEQYF.

The chain uses TRBV14 and TRBJ2-1. Germline CDR1 reads SGHDN; CDR2 reads FVKESK. This CDR3 is 14 amino acids long. This CDR3 is CASSQGVSYNEQFF.

The chain combines TRBV15 with TRBJ2-7. CDR3 length: 12 residues. The germline CDR1 and CDR2 sequences are LNHNV and YYDKDF (reference sequence). CDR3 sequence: CATSPNSYEQYF. Combining the CDR3 with reference TRBV15 and TRBJ2-7 gives the whole variable domain DAMVIQNPRYQVTQFGKPVTLSCSQTLNHNVMYWYQQKSSQAPKLLFHYYDKDFNNEADTPDNFQSRRPNTSFCFLDIRSPGLGDTAMYLCATSPNSYEQYFGPGTRLTVT.

This chain connects TRBV5-1 to TRBJ1-2. The CDR3 loop spans 13 amino acids. The germline V gene encodes CDR1 SGHRS and CDR2 YFSETQ. This CDR3 is CASSFPARDGYTF.

This chain uses TRBV7-9 with TRBJ1-1; no DNA is available, so the TRBD1 call from TCRdb remains unchecked. Germline lookup yields CDR1 SEHNR and CDR2 FQNEAQ (reference sequence). The CDR3 is 14 residues long. The CDR3 spells CASRTGTGHTEAFF.

The J gene is TRBJ2-7, the V gene TRBV29-1; TCRdb indicates TRBD1, and absent DNA this call remains unverified. Germline V gene lookup returns CDR1 SQVTM and CDR2 ANQGSEA. This CDR3 has 14 amino acids. CDR3 sequence: CPAGDSQAPYEQYF.

V gene TRBV2 combines with J gene TRBJ2-4; the TRBD1 assignment by TCRdb is unverifiable without DNA. The CDR3 sequence is 15 residues long. Germline-derived CDR1 and CDR2 are SNHLY and FYNNEI. The CDR3 reads CASTLEGGGKNIQYF.

This chain links TRBV6-1 with TRBJ2-6. The CDR3 has 14 residues. Germline CDR1 and CDR2: MNHNS and SASEGT. CDR3 residues: CASRAAGGANVLTF.

CDR3 amino acids: CASTAGGSGANVLTF. The chain has TRBV19 and TRBJ2-6; the D gene TCRdb calls, TRBD2, cannot be checked with no DNA. Germline V CDR1 and CDR2: LNHDA, SQIVND (reference sequence). The CDR3 spans 15 residues.

J is TRBJ2-3 and V is TRBV5-1; the TRBD1 assignment by TCRdb is unverifiable without DNA. Germline lookup yields CDR1 SGHRS and CDR2 YFSETQ. The CDR3 runs to 15 residues. CDR3 region: CATHQGHSGQDTQYF.

The CDR3 is CASSFGGRGQYNEQFF. The chain carries TRBV12-3 or TRBV12-4 and TRBJ2-1; TCRdb's D call, TRBD1, is unchecked because there is no DNA. The CDR3 runs to 16 residues.

The V and J genes are TRBV6-1 and TRBJ1-5. CDR3 length: 14 residues. CDR1 is MNHNS, CDR2 SASEGT, per germline. CDR3 region: CASKAWESYQPQHF.

The CDR3 reads CASSQDGGTGLGYTF. This chain connects TRBV4-2 to TRBJ1-2; with no DNA, the TCRdb D assignment of TRBD1 cannot be verified. This CDR3 spans 15 amino acids. The germline gives CDR1 LGHNA, CDR2 YNFKEQ.

The CDR3 reads CASSPGTGSSPQHF. The V gene is TRBV5-1, the J gene TRBJ1-5; absent DNA, TCRdb's TRBD1 call cannot be checked. This CDR3 is built from 14 residues. Germline CDR1 is SGHRS and CDR2 is YFSETQ.

J is TRBJ2-5 and V is TRBV18; TCRdb's D gene call, TRBD1, goes unchecked for lack of DNA. CDR1 and CDR2 from the germline V gene are KGHSH and LQKENI. This CDR3 has 15 amino acids. The CDR3 is CASSLLPGTEGTQYF.

The rearrangement joins TRBV9 to TRBJ2-1; TCRdb's D call of TRBD1 is untestable without DNA. The CDR3 has 15 residues. Looked up from germline, CDR1 is SGDLS and CDR2 is YYNGEE. CDR3 sequence: CASSAAAGSYNEQFF.

This chain uses TRBV5-1 with TRBJ2-6; TCRdb names TRBD1, which stays unverified in the absence of DNA. This CDR3 is 16 amino acids long. Germline-derived CDR1 and CDR2 are SGHRS and YFSETQ. The CDR3 loop reads CASGRTGNGGANVLTF.

This chain links TRBV15 with TRBJ1-6; without DNA, the TCRdb call of TRBD1 cannot be checked. Germline V lookup: CDR1 LNHNV, CDR2 YYDKDF (reference sequence). This CDR3 is built from 18 residues. The CDR3 region is CATSSALVSRKYNSPLHF. Variable domain in full (rest from reference TRBV15 and TRBJ1-6): DAMVIQNPRYQVTQFGKPVTLSCSQTLNHNVMYWYQQKSSQAPKLLFHYYDKDFNNEADTPDNFQSRRPNTSFCFLDIRSPGLGDTAMYLCATSSALVSRKYNSPLHFGNGTRLTVT.

CDR3 amino acids: CASSPLRGDEQYF. The rearrangement joins TRBV18 to TRBJ2-7; without DNA, the TCRdb call of TRBD1 cannot be checked. The CDR3 has 13 amino acids. Germline assignment: CDR1 KGHSH and CDR2 LQKENI.

This chain uses TRBV12-3 or TRBV12-4 with TRBJ1-2; lacking DNA, the TRBD1 call made by TCRdb goes unchecked. The CDR3 totals 17 residues. The CDR3 loop reads CASSPTKDRGLVYGYTF.

This rearrangement joins TRBV5-6 to TRBJ2-3. The germline gives CDR1 SGHDT, CDR2 YYEEEE. CDR3 size: 15 residues. The CDR3 protein is CASSFSAASTDTQYF.

V is TRBV11-2 and J is TRBJ2-5; TCRdb indicates TRBD1, and absent DNA this call remains unverified. The CDR3 runs 19 residues. Germline V gene data show CDR1 as SGHAT and CDR2 as FQNNGV. CDR3 in amino acids: CASSRYTSTGQGVWETQYF.

The rearrangement links TRBV6-2 or TRBV6-3 to TRBJ2-7; TCRdb proposes TRBD1, but this gene call is untestable without DNA. The germline gives CDR1 MNHEY, CDR2 SVGEGT. The CDR3 is 15 amino acids. The CDR3 loop is CASSYSGGGRYEQYF.

The rearrangement joins TRBV20-1 to TRBJ2-2; TCRdb names TRBD2, which stays unverified in the absence of DNA. Germline V gene lookup returns CDR1 DFQATT and CDR2 SNEGSKA (reference sequence). CDR3 length equals 16 residues. CDR3 sequence reads: CSARRPSGGDTGELFF.

The chain has TRBV19 and TRBJ2-1; as DNA is missing, the TRBD2 call by TCRdb cannot be tested. The CDR3 has 17 amino acids. Germline-derived CDR1 and CDR2 are LNHDA and SQIVND (reference sequence). The CDR3: CASSSGWATTSYNEQFF.

J is TRBJ2-7 and V is TRBV4-2; without DNA, the TCRdb call of TRBD1 cannot be checked. This CDR3 comprises 13 residues. Germline V gene data show CDR1 as LGHNA and CDR2 as YNFKEQ. The chain's CDR3 is CASSQGDRPKQYF.

The CDR3 reads CSAPGPLGSEAFF. V usage is TRBV20-1 and J usage is TRBJ1-1; the TCRdb D gene call, TRBD1, has no DNA to confirm it. The germline gives CDR1 DFQATT, CDR2 SNEGSKA (reference sequence). The CDR3 is 13 amino acids.

The rearrangement joins TRBV11-3 to TRBJ2-1; absent DNA, TCRdb's TRBD1 call cannot be checked. Germline lookup yields CDR1 SGHNT and CDR2 YENEEA. The CDR3 loop spans 15 amino acids. This chain's CDR3 is CASSVGGQSYNEQFF.

Here the CDR3 reads CASSQDRQGSATDTQYF. The genes are TRBV4-2 and TRBJ2-3; the TCRdb call, TRBD2, lacks DNA for checking. This CDR3 has 17 amino acids. Germline V lookup: CDR1 LGHNA, CDR2 YNFKEQ.

The V and J genes are TRBV12-3 or TRBV12-4 and TRBJ1-1. This CDR3 is built from 13 residues. The CDR3 is CASSLYEVIEAFF.